In this sample, the clone carrying this T cell receptor beta chain turned up a few times. CDR3 length: 15 amino acids. The junction had 7 bases not matched to a gene; V was cut back by 6 bases and J by 3 bases. Germline CDR1 reads LNHDA; CDR2 reads SQIVND (reference sequence). The source of the sample is a study of cytomegalovirus exposure and HLA in healthy donors. PCR primers comprised 60 Vbeta and 13 Jbeta primers. This table comes from immunoSEQ multiplex PCR, and its TCRdb copy is limited to in-frame clones, with some not included. The sample yields 170,000 or so clones, about 80% seen once. The specimen was PBMCs. This TCR was recovered from a boy aged 5-17 years in good health and CMV-seronegative. The rearrangement joins TRBV19 to TRBJ2-1, with 8 nucleotides matching TRBD1. In DNA form, the CDR3 reads TGTGCCAGTAGGGAAATGGACAGGGACTACAATGAGCAGTTCTTC. Protein product: CASREMDRDYNEQFF.